The source of this T cell receptor beta chain is a study of cytomegalovirus exposure and HLA in healthy donors. For this clone: The antigen is unknown.

Germline V gene lookup returns CDR1 LGHNA and CDR2 YSLEER. The CDR3 runs 17 residues. V shed 4 bases and J 4 bases; nucleotides not matched to a gene: 11. The study, taken as a whole, reports: The productive fraction for most TCR beta V segments was about 87% or about 30% in an earlier analysis.

Both 60 Vbeta primers and 13 Jbeta primers went into the PCR. Generated by immunoSEQ multiplex PCR, the TCRdb table keeps only in-frame clones and is missing some. Among 150,000 to 200,000 clones listed, around 80% were seen once. Source material: PBMCs. This chain connects TRBV4-3 to TRBJ2-5; TRBD1 agrees at 11 bases. The TCR was taken from a girl under 18 in good health and CMV-seropositive. The CDR3 DNA is TGCGCCAGCAGCCCCCAACCCCGGGGACAGGGGGGAGAGACCCAGTACTTC. It specifies CASSPQPRGQGGETQYF.